Here is one T cell receptor beta chain with its context. Its antigen is not known. Researchers ran the assay at a deep level. TCRdb's copy holds only in-frame clones and misses some; the assay was immunoSEQ multiplex PCR. Here the sample spans 400,000 to 550,000 clones, approximately 79% being singletons. This specimen comes from a study of shared clonotypes between healthy human individuals. Study observations and caveats: Among donors, the sharing of clonotypes was expected to be influenced by sequencing depth.

The V gene's germline CDR1 is MNHEY and CDR2 SMNVEV (reference sequence). The CDR3 consists of 13 residues. V was cut by 4 bases and J by 4 bases, with 11 bases left in between. The genes are TRBV27 and TRBJ2-7; no reliable D call. The receptor was derived from a woman aged 40 to 55 in good health. Some clones in this sample may be carry-over from other donors' samples. Specimen: PBMCs. CDR3 nucleotide sequence: TGTGCCAGCAGTTCAGCCCCGTCGTACGAGCAGTACTTC. Amino acid sequence: CASSSAPSYEQYF.